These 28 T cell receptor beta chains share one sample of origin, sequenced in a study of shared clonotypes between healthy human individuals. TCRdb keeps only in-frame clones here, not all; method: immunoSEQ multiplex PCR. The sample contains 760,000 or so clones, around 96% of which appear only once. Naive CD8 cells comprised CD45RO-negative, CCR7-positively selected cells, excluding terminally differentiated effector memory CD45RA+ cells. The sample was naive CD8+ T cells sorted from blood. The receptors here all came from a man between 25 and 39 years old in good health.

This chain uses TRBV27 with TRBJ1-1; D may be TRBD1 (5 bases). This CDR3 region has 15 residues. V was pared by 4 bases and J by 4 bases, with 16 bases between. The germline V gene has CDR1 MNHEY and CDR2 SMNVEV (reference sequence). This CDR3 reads CASSSMLQGATEAFF. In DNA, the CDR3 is TGTGCCAGCAGTTCCATGCTGCAAGGGGCCACTGAAGCTTTCTTT.

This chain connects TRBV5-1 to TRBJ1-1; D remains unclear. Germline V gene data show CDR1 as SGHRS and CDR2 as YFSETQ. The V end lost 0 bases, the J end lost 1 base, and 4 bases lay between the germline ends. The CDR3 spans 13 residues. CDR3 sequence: CASSLVPNTEAFF. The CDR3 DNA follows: TGCGCCAGCAGCTTGGTTCCGAACACTGAAGCTTTCTTT.

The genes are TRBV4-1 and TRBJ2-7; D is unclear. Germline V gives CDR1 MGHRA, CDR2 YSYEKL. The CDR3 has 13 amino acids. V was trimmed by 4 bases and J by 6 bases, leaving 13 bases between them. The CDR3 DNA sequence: TGCGCCAGCAGCCGAGGACCTGTAAGCGAGCAGTACTTC. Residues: CASSRGPVSEQYF.

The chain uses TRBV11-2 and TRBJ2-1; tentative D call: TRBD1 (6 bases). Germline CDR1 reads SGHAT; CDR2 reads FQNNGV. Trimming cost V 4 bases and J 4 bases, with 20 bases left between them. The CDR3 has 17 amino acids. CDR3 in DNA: TGTGCCAGCAGCTCAACCACGAAACTACAGGGATACAATGAGCAGTTCTTC. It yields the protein CASSSTTKLQGYNEQFF.

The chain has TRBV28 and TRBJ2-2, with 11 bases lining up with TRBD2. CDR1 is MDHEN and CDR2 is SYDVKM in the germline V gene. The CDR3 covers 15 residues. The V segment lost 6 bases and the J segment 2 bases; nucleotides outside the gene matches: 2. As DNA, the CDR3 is TGTGCCAGCAGAACTAGCGGGGGTAACACCGGGGAGCTGTTTTTT. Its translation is CASRTSGGNTGELFF.

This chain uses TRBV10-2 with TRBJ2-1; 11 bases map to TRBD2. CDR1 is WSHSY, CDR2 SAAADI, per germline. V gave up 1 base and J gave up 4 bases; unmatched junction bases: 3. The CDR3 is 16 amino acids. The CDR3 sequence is CASSEYTSGRYNEQFF. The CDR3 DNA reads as TGCGCCAGCAGTGAGTATACTAGCGGGAGATACAATGAGCAGTTCTTC.

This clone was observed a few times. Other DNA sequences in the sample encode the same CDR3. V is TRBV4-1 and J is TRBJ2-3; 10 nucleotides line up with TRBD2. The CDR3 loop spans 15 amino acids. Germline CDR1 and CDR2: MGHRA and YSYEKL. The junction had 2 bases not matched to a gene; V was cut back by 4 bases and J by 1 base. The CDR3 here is CASSPGTSGTDTQYF. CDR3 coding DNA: TGCGCCAGCAGCCCCGGGACTAGCGGCACAGATACGCAGTATTTT.

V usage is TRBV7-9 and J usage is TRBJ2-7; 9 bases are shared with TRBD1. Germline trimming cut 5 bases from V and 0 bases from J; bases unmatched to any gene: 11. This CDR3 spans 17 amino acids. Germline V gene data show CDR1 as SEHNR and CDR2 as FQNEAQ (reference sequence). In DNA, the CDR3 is TGTGCCAGCAGCGGATCCCGGGACAGGGAGAGCTCCTACGAGCAGTACTTC. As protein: CASSGSRDRESSYEQYF.

The CDR3 DNA follows: TGTGCCAGCAGTTTATCGAACCCGGCGGGCTACAATGAGCAGTTCTTC. Translated, it gives CASSLSNPAGYNEQFF. This chain links TRBV27 with TRBJ2-1; D possibly corresponds to TRBD2 (5 bases). The CDR3 runs to 16 residues. From germline, CDR1 is MNHEY and CDR2 SMNVEV (reference sequence). V was pared by 0 bases and J by 3 bases, with 12 bases between.

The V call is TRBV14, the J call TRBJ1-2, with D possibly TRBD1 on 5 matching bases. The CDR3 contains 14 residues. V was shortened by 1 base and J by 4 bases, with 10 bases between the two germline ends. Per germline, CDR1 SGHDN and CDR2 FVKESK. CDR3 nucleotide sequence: TGTGCCAGCAGCCAAGGGGCTGGGGGCTATGGCTACACCTTC. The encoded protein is CASSQGAGGYGYTF.

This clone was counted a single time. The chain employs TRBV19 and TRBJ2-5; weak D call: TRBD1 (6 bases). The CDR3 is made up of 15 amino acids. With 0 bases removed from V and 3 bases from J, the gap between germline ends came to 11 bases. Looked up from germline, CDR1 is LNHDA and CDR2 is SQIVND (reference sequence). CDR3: CASSIEDSLKETQYF. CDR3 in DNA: TGTGCCAGTAGTATAGAGGACAGCCTTAAAGAGACCCAGTACTTC.

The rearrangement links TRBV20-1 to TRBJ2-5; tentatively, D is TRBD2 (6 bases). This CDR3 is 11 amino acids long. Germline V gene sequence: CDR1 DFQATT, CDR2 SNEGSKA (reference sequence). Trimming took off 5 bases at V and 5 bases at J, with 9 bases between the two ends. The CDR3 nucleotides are TGCAGTGCTGGAGGGCCGGAGACCCAGTACTTC. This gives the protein CSAGGPETQYF.

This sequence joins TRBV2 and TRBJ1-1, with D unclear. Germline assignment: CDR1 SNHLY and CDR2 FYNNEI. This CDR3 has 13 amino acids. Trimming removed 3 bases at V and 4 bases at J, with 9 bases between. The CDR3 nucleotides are TGTGCCAGCAGTGAGGGTCCGGGCACTGAAGCTTTCTTT. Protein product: CASSEGPGTEAFF.

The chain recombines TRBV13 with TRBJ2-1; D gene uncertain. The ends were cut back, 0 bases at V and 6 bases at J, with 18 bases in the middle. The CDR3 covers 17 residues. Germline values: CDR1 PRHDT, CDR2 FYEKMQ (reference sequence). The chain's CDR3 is CASSLGVGHFWANEQFF. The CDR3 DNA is TGTGCCAGCAGCTTAGGGGTCGGGCACTTCTGGGCCAATGAGCAGTTCTTC. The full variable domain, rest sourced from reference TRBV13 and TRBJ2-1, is AAGVIQSPRHLIKEKRETATLKCYPIPRHDTVYWYQQGPGQDPQFLISFYEKMQSDKGSIPDRFSAQQFSDYHSELNMSSLELGDSALYFCASSLGVGHFWANEQFFGPGTRLTVL.

CDR3 nucleotide sequence: TGTGCCAGCAGTTTAGCAGGAGCACGTAGCGGGCCCCGGGTGGAGACCCAGTACTTC. Its protein is CASSLAGARSGPRVETQYF. The chain employs TRBV27 and TRBJ2-5; 7 bases match TRBD2. The CDR3 consists of 19 residues. Germline-derived CDR1 and CDR2 are MNHEY and SMNVEV (reference sequence). V was pared by 2 bases and J by 5 bases, with 20 bases of the junction left unmatched.

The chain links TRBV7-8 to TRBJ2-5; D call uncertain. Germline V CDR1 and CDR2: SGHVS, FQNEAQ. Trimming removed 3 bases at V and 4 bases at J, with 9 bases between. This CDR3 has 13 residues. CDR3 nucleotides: TGTGCCAGCAGCTTCAGACCCAGAGAGACCCAGTACTTC. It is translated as CASSFRPRETQYF.

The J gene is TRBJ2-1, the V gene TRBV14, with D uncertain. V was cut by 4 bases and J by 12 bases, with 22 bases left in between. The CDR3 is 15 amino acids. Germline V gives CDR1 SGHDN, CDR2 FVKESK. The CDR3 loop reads CASSPWVISPLGQFF. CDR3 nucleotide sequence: TGTGCCAGCAGCCCGTGGGTGATATCACCGTTAGGGCAGTTCTTC.

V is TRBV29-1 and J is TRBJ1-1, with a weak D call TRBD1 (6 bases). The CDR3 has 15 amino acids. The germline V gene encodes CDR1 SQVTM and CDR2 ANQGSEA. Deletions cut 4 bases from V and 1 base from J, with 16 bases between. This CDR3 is CSVVTGSGGNTEAFF. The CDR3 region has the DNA TGCAGCGTTGTAACAGGGTCGGGCGGGAACACTGAAGCTTTCTTT.

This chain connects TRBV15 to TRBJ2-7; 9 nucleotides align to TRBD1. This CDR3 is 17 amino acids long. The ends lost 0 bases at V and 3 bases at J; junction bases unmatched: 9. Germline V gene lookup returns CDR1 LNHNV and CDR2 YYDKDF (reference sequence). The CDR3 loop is CATSREIPGQGYYEQYF. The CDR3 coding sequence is TGTGCCACCAGCAGAGAGATTCCGGGACAGGGATACTACGAGCAGTACTTC.

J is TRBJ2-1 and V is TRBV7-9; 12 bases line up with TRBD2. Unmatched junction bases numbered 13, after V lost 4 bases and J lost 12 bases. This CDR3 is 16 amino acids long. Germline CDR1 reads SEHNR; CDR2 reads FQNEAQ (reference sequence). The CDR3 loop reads CASSSPLAGGGGGQFF. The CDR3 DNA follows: TGTGCCAGCAGCTCCCCACTAGCGGGAGGAGGTGGTGGGCAGTTCTTC.

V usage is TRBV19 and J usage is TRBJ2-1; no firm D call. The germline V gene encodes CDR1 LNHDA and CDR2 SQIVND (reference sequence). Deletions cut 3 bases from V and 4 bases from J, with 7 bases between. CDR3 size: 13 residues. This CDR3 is CASSIGLYNEQFF. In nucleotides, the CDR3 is TGTGCCAGTAGTATCGGTCTTTACAATGAGCAGTTCTTC.

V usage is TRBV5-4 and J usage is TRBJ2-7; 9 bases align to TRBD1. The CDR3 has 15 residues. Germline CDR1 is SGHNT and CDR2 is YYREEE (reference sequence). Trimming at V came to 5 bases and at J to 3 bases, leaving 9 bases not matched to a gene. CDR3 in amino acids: CASSPDRGRYYEQYF. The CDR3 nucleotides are TGTGCCAGCAGTCCGGACAGGGGTCGATACTACGAGCAGTACTTC.

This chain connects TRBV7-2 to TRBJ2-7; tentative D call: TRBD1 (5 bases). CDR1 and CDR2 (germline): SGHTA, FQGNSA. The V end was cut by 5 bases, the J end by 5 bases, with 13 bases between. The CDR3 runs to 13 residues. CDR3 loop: CASSLRGIDEQYF. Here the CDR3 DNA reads TGTGCCAGCAGCCTAAGGGGAATTGACGAGCAGTACTTC. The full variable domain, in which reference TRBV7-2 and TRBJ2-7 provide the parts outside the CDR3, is GAGVSQSPSNKVTEKGKDVELRCDPISGHTALYWYRQSLGQGLEFLIYFQGNSAPDKSGLPSDRFSAERTGGSVSTLTIQRTQQEDSAVYLCASSLRGIDEQYFGPGTRLTVT.

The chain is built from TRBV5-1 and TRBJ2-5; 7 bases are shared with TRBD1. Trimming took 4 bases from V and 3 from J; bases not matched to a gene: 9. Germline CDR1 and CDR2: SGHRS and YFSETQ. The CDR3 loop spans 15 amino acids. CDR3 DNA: TGCGCCAGCAGCGACTCGACAGGGATGAAAGAGACCCAGTACTTC. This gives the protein CASSDSTGMKETQYF.

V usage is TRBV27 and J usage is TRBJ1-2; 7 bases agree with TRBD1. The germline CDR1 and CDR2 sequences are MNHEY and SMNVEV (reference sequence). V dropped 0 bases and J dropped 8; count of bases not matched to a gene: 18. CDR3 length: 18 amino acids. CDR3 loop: CASSLSDRPPRIVKGYTF. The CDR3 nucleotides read TGTGCCAGCAGTTTATCGGACAGGCCCCCGCGAATAGTTAAAGGCTACACCTTC.

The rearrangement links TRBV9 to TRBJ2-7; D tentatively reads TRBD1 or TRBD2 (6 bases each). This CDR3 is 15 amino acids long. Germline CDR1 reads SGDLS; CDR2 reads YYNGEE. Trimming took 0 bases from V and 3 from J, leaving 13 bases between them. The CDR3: CASSVGGGGHYEQYF. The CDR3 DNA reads TGTGCCAGCAGCGTAGGAGGGGGAGGCCACTACGAGCAGTACTTC.

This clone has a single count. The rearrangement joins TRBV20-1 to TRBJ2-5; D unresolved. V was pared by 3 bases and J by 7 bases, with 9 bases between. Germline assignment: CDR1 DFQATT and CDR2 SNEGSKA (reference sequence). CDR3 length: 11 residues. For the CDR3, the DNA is TGCAGTGCTAGTTCTAGTGGGACCCAGTACTTC. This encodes CSASSSGTQYF.

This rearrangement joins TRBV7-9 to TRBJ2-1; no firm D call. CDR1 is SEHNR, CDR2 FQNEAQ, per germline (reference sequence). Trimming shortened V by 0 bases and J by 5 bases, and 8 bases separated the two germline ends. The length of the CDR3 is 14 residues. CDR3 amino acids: CASSLAHLNNEQFF. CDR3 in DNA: TGTGCCAGCAGCTTAGCACACCTCAACAATGAGCAGTTCTTC. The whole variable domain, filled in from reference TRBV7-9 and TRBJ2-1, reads DTGVSQNPRHKITKRGQNVTFRCDPISEHNRLYWYRQTLGQGPEFLTYFQNEAQLEKSRLLSDRFSAERPKGSFSTLEIQRTEQGDSAMYLCASSLAHLNNEQFFGPGTRLTVL.